The present T cell receptor beta chain was sequenced within a study of immune heterogeneity within non-small cell lung tumors. Study-wide background: Among the tumors, 4 were squamous cell carcinomas, approximately eleven were non-squamous carcinomas and 1 was not otherwise specified.

With respect to this clonotype: As yet, its antigen is unknown.

General study results and limits: Across individual patients, the high-frequency T-cell receptor beta clonotypes were largely distinct.

For each sample, template was about 550 ng of bulk tumor genomic DNA. During surgery, several far-apart biopsies were obtained from every primary tumor. Patients underwent curative surgery for non-small cell lung cancer (untreated and newly diagnosed). In a multiplex PCR, 32 V and 13 J primers amplified TCR beta CDR3. MiXCR, applied by TCRdb to the multiplex PCR reads, yields one record per CDR3 protein. The sample has around 11,000 distinct CDR3 sequences; more than 15% are singletons. The CDR3 is 15 residues long. Germline loops: CDR1 DFQATT, CDR2 SNEGSKA (reference sequence). With V trimmed by 5 bases and J by 4 bases, 11 bases remained unmatched.

This receptor was obtained from a man in his fifties or sixties with non-small cell lung cancer. This chain uses TRBV20-1 with TRBJ1-3, with 7 nucleotides matching TRBD1. The specimen was lung tumor tissue. The CDR3 spells CSAELKQGWGNTIYF. CDR3 coding DNA: TGCAGTGCTGAACTGAAACAGGGGTGGGGAAACACCATATATTTT.